The entry below gives a single TCR beta chain sequence along with its context. This sample was included in a study of blood T cell repertoires in COVID-19. Study context: In each case, the material was cDNA or gDNA derived from T cells, B-cell-depleted T cells, or PBMCs.

Methods used by the authors: Nucleated cell counts were estimated from reference gene primer amplification. Some clones are missing from TCRdb's copy, which holds only in-frame ones; the method was immunoSEQ multiplex PCR. The D gene and trimming were derived from the DNA, and the V and J assignments and clone size from that table. The table lists 290,000 or so clones, roughly 87% of them singletons. Sequenced material: peripheral blood. This receptor was taken from a man aged 18 to 30 with active or convalescent COVID-19.

For the CDR3, the DNA is TGTGCCAGCAGACAGGGGGGACAAGAGACCCAGTACTTC. This encodes CASRQGGQETQYF. The chain uses TRBV6-5 and TRBJ2-5; the match to TRBD1 covers 8 bases. This CDR3 has 13 amino acids. Unmatched junction bases numbered 2, after V lost 6 bases and J lost 2 bases. CDR1 is MNHEY, CDR2 SVGAGI, per germline.